This T cell receptor beta chain originates from a study of blood T cell repertoires in COVID-19. As for the study in general: The study drew acute and convalescent COVID-19 samples from the United States, Italy and Spain.

The authors' processing: Reference gene primers were amplified, and this amplification served to estimate nucleated cell counts. TCRdb's copy holds only in-frame clones and misses some; the assay was immunoSEQ multiplex PCR. V, J and clone size reflect that table, while D and trimming were determined from the DNA. The profile shows around 160,000 clones, 65% to 85% of them singletons. The CDR3 runs to 13 residues. Per the germline V gene, CDR1 is PRHDT and CDR2 is FYEKMQ (reference sequence). Trimming cost V 7 bases and J 6 bases, with 13 bases left between them. The receptor's source is a man between 60 and 70 years old with active or convalescent COVID-19. Source material: peripheral blood. The genes are TRBV13 and TRBJ2-1; D might be TRBD1 (6 bases). As DNA, the CDR3 is TGTGCCAGCACTTGGGGCAGGGGCAATGAGCAGTTCTTC. Translation gives CASTWGRGNEQFF.